These T cell receptor beta chains were read from a single sample in a study of T cell changes during pregnancy in multiple sclerosis. The protocol was immunoSEQ multiplex PCR, while the TCRdb copy is restricted to in-frame clones and leaves out a portion. Here the sample spans about 33,000 clones, about 89% being singletons. Here the sequenced sample was CD4+ T cells from peripheral blood mononuclear cells, taken in the third trimester of pregnancy. Every receptor here comes from a female donor in good health, enrolled as a control in a pregnancy study. CDR3s include the opening cysteine and the closing phenylalanine or tryptophan.

CDR3 length: 16; V gene: TRBV5-4; J gene: TRBJ1-5; CDR3 protein: CASSLGGGNSNQPQHF
CDR3 length: 15; V gene: TRBV21-1; J gene: TRBJ1-1; CDR3 protein: CASSKVREVNTEAFF
CDR3 length: 14; V gene: TRBV30; J gene: TRBJ1-1; CDR3 protein: CAWIKQGLSTEAFF
CDR3 length: 13; V gene: TRBV6-6; J gene: TRBJ1-2; CDR3 protein: CASSYSQGKGYTF
CDR3 length: 15; V gene: TRBV28; J gene: TRBJ2-3; CDR3 protein: CASSASGAYTDTQYF
CDR3 length: 15; V gene: TRBV28; J gene: TRBJ1-6; CDR3 protein: CAGQRQGSYNSPLHF
CDR3 length: 13; V gene: TRBV5-1; J gene: TRBJ2-7; CDR3 protein: CASSRDIYYEQYF
CDR3 length: 14; V gene: TRBV7-2; J gene: TRBJ2-7; CDR3 protein: CASSLGTGKYEQYF
CDR3 length: 18; V gene: TRBV7-2; J gene: TRBJ1-3; CDR3 protein: CASSRRSGFLGSGNTIYF
CDR3 length: 16; V gene: TRBV5-4; J gene: TRBJ1-3; CDR3 protein: CASSWNRVAGGNTIYF
CDR3 length: 16; V gene: TRBV5-1; J gene: TRBJ2-7; CDR3 protein: CASTPQPVLSSYEQYF
CDR3 length: 13; V gene: TRBV10-1; J gene: TRBJ1-4; CDR3 protein: CASSEGTYEKLFF
CDR3 length: 16; V gene: TRBV5-4; J gene: TRBJ2-1; CDR3 protein: CASSLGGGGSYNEQFF
CDR3 length: 15; V gene: TRBV6-6; J gene: TRBJ2-4; CDR3 protein: CASRRTGEAKNIQYF
CDR3 length: 15; V gene: TRBV7-2; J gene: TRBJ1-2; CDR3 protein: CASSRTGGEGDGYTF
CDR3 length: 16; V gene: TRBV6-1; J gene: TRBJ2-2; CDR3 protein: CASSEFRGIGSGELFF
CDR3 length: 19; V gene: TRBV27; J gene: TRBJ2-6; CDR3 protein: CASSLLGAGRSSGANVLTF
CDR3 length: 14; V gene: TRBV11-2; J gene: TRBJ1-1; CDR3 protein: CASSLAGGYTEAFF
CDR3 length: 15; V gene: TRBV10-3; J gene: TRBJ2-7; CDR3 protein: CAIRGQTGQTYEQYF
CDR3 length: 19; V gene: TRBV7-2; J gene: TRBJ2-6; CDR3 protein: CASSWFSGRGDHGANVLTF
CDR3 length: 14; V gene: TRBV4-2; J gene: TRBJ2-2; CDR3 protein: CASRHSGNTGELFF
CDR3 length: 15; V gene: TRBV6-4; J gene: TRBJ2-1; CDR3 protein: CASSDSKRGDNEQFF
CDR3 length: 14; V gene: TRBV19; J gene: TRBJ1-1; CDR3 protein: CASSMAGGVTEAFF
CDR3 length: 14; V gene: TRBV11-2; J gene: TRBJ2-4; CDR3 protein: CASSFRQAKNIQYF
CDR3 length: 13; V gene: TRBV11-2; J gene: TRBJ2-7; CDR3 protein: CAGSSRVSDEQYF
CDR3 length: 19; V gene: TRBV5-1; J gene: TRBJ2-2; CDR3 protein: CASSLAGVALAGEAGELFF
CDR3 length: 14; V gene: TRBV5-1; J gene: TRBJ1-2; CDR3 protein: CASSLDRVGYGYTF
CDR3 length: 13; V gene: TRBV7-9; J gene: TRBJ2-1; CDR3 protein: CASSGSWGNEQFF
CDR3 length: 16; V gene: TRBV5-1; J gene: TRBJ2-3; CDR3 protein: CASSLEGGTSTDTQYF
CDR3 length: 11; V gene: TRBV27; J gene: TRBJ2-7; CDR3 protein: CASSSNYEQYF
CDR3 length: 15; V gene: TRBV29-1; J gene: TRBJ1-1; CDR3 protein: CSVEFGGRTNTEAFF
CDR3 length: 16; V gene: TRBV28; J gene: TRBJ2-5; CDR3 protein: CASTLAGGPRGETQYF
CDR3 length: 17; V gene: TRBV5-6; J gene: TRBJ1-4; CDR3 protein: CASIGQGGTATNEKLFF
CDR3 length: 13; V gene: TRBV7-2; J gene: TRBJ2-1; CDR3 protein: CASSFQVGNEQFF
CDR3 length: 17; V gene: TRBV19; J gene: TRBJ2-5; CDR3 protein: CASSMQPRLGRGETQYF
CDR3 length: 13; V gene: TRBV7-2; J gene: TRBJ1-2; CDR3 protein: CASSLTGTYGYTF
CDR3 length: 13; V gene: TRBV7-8; J gene: TRBJ2-7; CDR3 protein: CASSLGGGGEQYF
CDR3 length: 16; V gene: TRBV4-1; J gene: TRBJ2-3; CDR3 protein: CASSQDRTESTDTQYF
CDR3 length: 16; V gene: TRBV5-1; J gene: TRBJ2-5; CDR3 protein: CASRLGQGANGETQYF
CDR3 length: 16; V gene: TRBV5-4; J gene: TRBJ2-3; CDR3 protein: CASSASSGRGTDTQYF
CDR3 length: 12; V gene: TRBV7-2; J gene: TRBJ1-2; CDR3 protein: CASSARGRTPTF
CDR3 length: 14; V gene: TRBV4-1; J gene: TRBJ2-1; CDR3 protein: CASSQTKRYNEQFF
CDR3 length: 14; V gene: TRBV2; J gene: TRBJ1-5; CDR3 protein: CASRGGGGFQPQHF
CDR3 length: 16; V gene: TRBV15; J gene: TRBJ2-1; CDR3 protein: CATSRDSSLSYNEQFF
CDR3 length: 14; V gene: TRBV7-2; J gene: TRBJ2-3; CDR3 protein: CASSFQTSTDTQYF
CDR3 length: 11; V gene: TRBV2; J gene: TRBJ1-1; CDR3 protein: CASSEWQEAFF
CDR3 length: 16; V gene: TRBV9; J gene: TRBJ2-1; CDR3 protein: CASSVEVGRSSNEQFF
CDR3 length: 14; V gene: TRBV4-1; J gene: TRBJ2-1; CDR3 protein: CASSQVGRANEQFF
CDR3 length: 13; V gene: TRBV10-3; J gene: TRBJ1-1; CDR3 protein: CAMAGTSNTEAFF
CDR3 length: 14; V gene: TRBV7-2; J gene: TRBJ1-3; CDR3 protein: CASSSGITGNTIYF
CDR3 length: 15; V gene: TRBV4-3; J gene: TRBJ1-6; CDR3 protein: CASSQGLRYNSPLHF
CDR3 length: 14; V gene: TRBV21-1; J gene: TRBJ2-7; CDR3 protein: CASSKVLGAEEQYF
CDR3 length: 15; V gene: TRBV29-1; J gene: TRBJ2-2; CDR3 protein: CSVLDSSANTGELFF
CDR3 length: 14; V gene: TRBV28; J gene: TRBJ2-7; CDR3 protein: CASSEGGVTYEQYF
CDR3 length: 18; V gene: TRBV27; J gene: TRBJ1-3; CDR3 protein: CASSLTGGRSIRGNTIYF
CDR3 length: 14; V gene: TRBV7-2; J gene: TRBJ2-5; CDR3 protein: CASIRDRGAETQYF
CDR3 length: 13; V gene: TRBV29-1; J gene: TRBJ2-7; CDR3 protein: CSVVPTSGVEQYF
CDR3 length: 14; V gene: TRBV29-1; J gene: TRBJ2-3; CDR3 protein: CSVPHAGLTDTQYF